The rows below give T cell receptor beta chains drawn from one sample of a study of blood T cell repertoires in COVID-19. Generated by immunoSEQ multiplex PCR, the TCRdb table keeps only in-frame clones and is missing some. Among approximately 150,000 clones listed, 70% to 90% were seen once. The sequencing sample was made of PBMCs or T cells enriched from blood (not recorded which). These receptors originate from a woman in her forties or fifties with acute COVID-19. CDR3s include the opening cysteine and the closing phenylalanine or tryptophan. D genes are given only for firm matches. The listing skips clone size in some rows; elsewhere it reads once, few, many or a size class.

size	D	V	length	J	DNA	CDR3
-	TRBD2	TRBV10-3	15	TRBJ2-7	TGTGCCATCGGAATGGGCGGGGGACTCTCCTACGAGCAGTACTTC	CAIGMGGGLSYEQYF
-	TRBD1	TRBV30	18	TRBJ1-6	TGTGCCTGGAACCGGGACAGGGGGTTTCTTACCCTAAATTCACCCCTCCACTTT	CAWNRDRGFLTLNSPLHF
-	-	TRBV19	16	TRBJ2-5	TGTGCCAGTAGTATTTCTAGAGGGAGAGGGCAAGAGACCCAGTACTTC	CASSISRGRGQETQYF
-	-	TRBV18	15	TRBJ2-3	TGTGCCAGCTCACCAAACAGGGATAGCACAGATACGCAGTATTTT	CASSPNRDSTDTQYF
-	-	TRBV27	14	TRBJ1-1	TGTGCCAGCAGCAAAAGCGGCATAAACACTGAAGCTTTCTTT	CASSKSGINTEAFF
once	TRBD1	TRBV2	15	TRBJ1-2	TGTGCCAGCAGACCAAGGACAGGGGGAGCCTATGGCTACACCTTC	CASRPRTGGAYGYTF
-	-	TRBV5-5	14	TRBJ1-1	TGTGCCAGCAGCTTGGATCTAGTGAACACTGAAGCTTTCTTT	CASSLDLVNTEAFF
-	TRBD1	TRBV5-1	14	TRBJ2-2	TGCGCCAGCAGCGGGGACAGTGACACCGGGGAGCTGTTTTTT	CASSGDSDTGELFF
-	-	TRBV7-2	14	TRBJ2-3	TGTGCCAGCAGCTTAAGACTAGTGGGAGATACGCAGTATTTT	CASSLRLVGDTQYF
once	TRBD1	TRBV7-8	15	TRBJ1-4	TGTGCCAGCAGCTTAGGGCAGGACAGGAATGAAAAACTGTTTTTT	CASSLGQDRNEKLFF
once	-	TRBV7-9	12	TRBJ1-2	TGTGCCAGCAGCCAAGCGTTTGGAGGCTACACCTTC	CASSQAFGGYTF
-	-	TRBV11-2	12	TRBJ1-2	TGTGCCAGCAGGGTGGGGGGTTATGGCTACACCTTC	CASRVGGYGYTF
-	-	TRBV7-9	14	TRBJ1-2	TGTGCCAGCAGCTTAGTTGGCACGTCCTATGGCTACACCTTC	CASSLVGTSYGYTF
-	TRBD1	TRBV28	15	TRBJ2-7	TGTGCCAGCAGTTTATGGACAGGGGGGGCCTACGAGCAGTACTTC	CASSLWTGGAYEQYF
-	TRBD1	TRBV27	16	TRBJ2-5	TGTTCCCGCACCTACGAGGGGGGACAGGCTATAGAGACCCAGTACTTC	CSRTYEGGQAIETQYF
-	TRBD2	TRBV10-3	17	TRBJ2-1	TGTGCCATCAGTACGACTAGCGGGAGTTTAGGGGACAATGAGCAGTTCTTC	CAISTTSGSLGDNEQFF
few	-	TRBV6-6	12	TRBJ2-7	TGTGCCAGCAGTTCCGGGTCCCTCGAGCAGTACTTC	CASSSGSLEQYF
-	-	TRBV29-1	14	TRBJ2-3	TGCAGCGGCGTTGATGTCCATAGCACAGATACGCAGTATTTT	CSGVDVHSTDTQYF
-	TRBD1	TRBV24-1	16	TRBJ1-4	TGTGCCACCAGTGATCCCCGACAGGGCCTCGGAGAAAAACTGTTTTTT	CATSDPRQGLGEKLFF
-	-	TRBV7-2	14	TRBJ2-3	TGTGCCAGCAGCTTAAACAGGGGCACAGATACGCAGTATTTT	CASSLNRGTDTQYF
-	-	TRBV3-1/TRBV3-2	12	TRBJ2-1	TGTGCCAGCAAGGGGGGGGGCAATGAGCAGTTCTTC	CASKGGGNEQFF
-	TRBD1	TRBV7-2	16	TRBJ1-5	TGTGCCAGCAGCTTAGGACAGGGGGCCCGCAATCAGCCCCAGCATTTT	CASSLGQGARNQPQHF
-	-	TRBV27	15	TRBJ2-5	TGTGCCAGCGGGTACGGGGCGGGGATCCAAGAGACCCAGTACTTC	CASGYGAGIQETQYF
-	TRBD1	TRBV3-1/TRBV3-2	16	TRBJ1-1	TGTGCCAGCAGCCGGCTCGGACAGGGGCTGAACACTGAAGCTTTCTTT	CASSRLGQGLNTEAFF
few	TRBD1	TRBV4-2	16	TRBJ2-1	TGTGCCAGCAGCCAACCCGACAGGGGAGCCTACAATGAGCAGTTCTTC	CASSQPDRGAYNEQFF
-	TRBD1	TRBV5-1	15	TRBJ1-2	TGCGCCAGCAGCCGAGCGGGACAGGGGGACTATGGCTACACCTTC	CASSRAGQGDYGYTF